This TCR beta chain appears in the sequencing data of a study of blood T cell repertoires in COVID-19. About the research overall: Sites across the United States, Italy and Spain contributed samples from acute and convalescent COVID-19. Sources were T cells, B-cell-depleted T cells, or PBMCs; the material itself was cDNA or gDNA.

V lost 5 bases to trimming and J lost 10 bases; unmatched junction nucleotides: 10. This CDR3 is built from 13 residues. Germline V gene lookup returns CDR1 SNHLY and CDR2 FYNNEI. The data were produced by immunoSEQ multiplex PCR, yet TCRdb's version contains in-frame clones alone and is incomplete. The sample records around 99,000 clones, approximately 80% being singletons. The specimen was peripheral blood. This clonotype originated in a woman between 45 and 60 years old with acute or convalescent COVID-19. The J gene is TRBJ1-1, the V gene TRBV2; TRBD1 matches 7 bases. The CDR3 region has the DNA TGTGCCAGCAGTACGGACCAGGGGGTTGGAGCTTTCTTT. Its translation: CASSTDQGVGAFF.